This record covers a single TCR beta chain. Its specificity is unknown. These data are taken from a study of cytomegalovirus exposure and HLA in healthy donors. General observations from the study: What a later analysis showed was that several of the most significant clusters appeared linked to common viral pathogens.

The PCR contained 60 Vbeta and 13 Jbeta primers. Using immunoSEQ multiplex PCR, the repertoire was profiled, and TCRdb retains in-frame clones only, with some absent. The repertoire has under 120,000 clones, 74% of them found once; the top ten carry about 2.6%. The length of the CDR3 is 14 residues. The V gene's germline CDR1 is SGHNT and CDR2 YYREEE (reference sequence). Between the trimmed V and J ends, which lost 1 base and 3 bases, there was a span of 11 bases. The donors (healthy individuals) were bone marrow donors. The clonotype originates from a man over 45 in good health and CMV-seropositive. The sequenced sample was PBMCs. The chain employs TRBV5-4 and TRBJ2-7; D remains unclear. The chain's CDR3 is CASSLSTRSYEQYF. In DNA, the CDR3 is TGTGCCAGCAGCTTGTCTACCCGGAGCTACGAGCAGTACTTC.